This is a list of T cell receptor beta chains from one sample in a study of T cells in Graves' hyperthyroidism and ophthalmopathy. TCRdb ran MiXCR on the multiplex PCR reads and lists one entry per CDR3 protein. Of 450,000 to 650,000 distinct CDR3 sequences listed, over 12% were seen once; the top ten hold roughly 7.1%. The material sequenced was blood. These receptors were obtained from a woman between 18 and 29 years old with Graves' ophthalmopathy. The CDR3 runs from the conserved cysteine through the conserved F or W. D genes are given only for firm matches. The listing skips clone size in some rows; elsewhere it reads once, few, many or a size class.

>15|-|TRBV9|TRBJ2-4|-
CASSVGGGGGNIQYF
TGTGCCAGCAGCGTAGGTGGCGGAGGGGGAAACATTCAGTACTTC
>15|TRBD1|TRBV20-1|TRBJ1-5|once
CSAATGTGGSQPQHF
TGCAGTGCAGCGACCGGGACAGGGGGCTCTCAGCCCCAGCATTTT
>14|-|TRBV5-1|TRBJ1-5|many
CASSDGQGNQPQHF
TGCGCCAGCAGCGACGGCCAGGGGAATCAGCCCCAGCATTTT
>15|TRBD1|TRBV5-4|TRBJ2-2|many
CASSRGGTGIGELFF
TGTGCCAGCAGCCGTGGGGGGACAGGGATCGGGGAGCTGTTTTTT
>16|-|TRBV7-9|TRBJ2-1|many
CASSLARQDLYNEQFF
TGTGCCAGCAGCTTAGCGAGACAGGACCTCTACAATGAGCAGTTCTTC
>19|TRBD2|TRBV4-2|TRBJ2-1|-
CASSQSSLPSGIYYNEQFF
TGTGCCAGCAGCCAGTCTTCCCTTCCTAGCGGGATATACTACAATGAGCAGTTCTTC
>17|-|TRBV3-1|TRBJ2-1|many
CASSQDPLTATYNEQFF
TGTGCCAGCAGCCAAGATCCCCTCACAGCCACCTACAATGAGCAGTTCTTC
>15|-|TRBV9|TRBJ2-1|many
CASSVAGLAYNEQFF
TGTGCCAGCAGCGTAGCCGGCTTAGCGTACAATGAGCAGTTCTTC
>15|TRBD1|TRBV6-1|TRBJ2-7|few
CASSPRGQGRVEQYF
TGTGCCAGCAGCCCCAGGGGACAGGGTAGGGTTGAGCAGTACTTC
>13|-|TRBV28|TRBJ1-2|many
CASTDGQGWGYTF
TGTGCCAGCACTGACGGCCAGGGGTGGGGCTACACCTTC
>14|TRBD2|TRBV28|TRBJ2-1|many
CASSLKSLGRGQFF
TGTGCCAGCAGTTTAAAGTCCCTGGGGAGGGGGCAGTTCTTC
>12|-|TRBV7-8|TRBJ1-1|many
CASSSRGTEAFF
TGTGCCAGCAGTTCACGGGGCACTGAAGCTTTCTTT
>15|-|TRBV9|TRBJ1-6|-
CASSVGEYGNSPLHF
TGTGCCAGCAGCGTAGGGGAGTATGGTAATTCACCCCTCCACTTT